The 24 T cell receptor beta chains listed next were all sequenced from one sample in a study of T cell clones after liver transplantation. Assay used: immunoSEQ multiplex PCR; TCRdb lists only in-frame clones, some missing. The data hold about 68,000 clones, with around 92% observed a single time. Sequencing was performed on CD4+ T cells from blood, taken nearly 26 months after liver transplant. The receptors come from a human patient who received a liver transplant. Certain T cells may be donor cells from the graft.

The chain links TRBV6-5 to TRBJ2-7; 9 bases agree with TRBD2. V was pared by 0 bases and J by 4 bases, with 4 bases of the junction left unmatched. Per the germline V gene, CDR1 is MNHEY and CDR2 is SVGAGI. This CDR3 comprises 15 residues. CDR3 in amino acids: CASSYSGTSSYEQYF. CDR3 nucleotide sequence: TGTGCCAGCAGTTACTCAGGGACTAGCAGTTACGAGCAGTACTTC.

This chain uses TRBV5-1 with TRBJ1-1, with 9 bases fitting TRBD1. Germline values: CDR1 SGHRS, CDR2 YFSETQ. Losses at the gene ends were 3 bases for V and 1 base for J; bases not matched to a gene: 1. The CDR3 consists of 14 residues. For the CDR3, the DNA is TGCGCCAGCAGCTACAGGGGGCAGAACACTGAAGCTTTCTTT. Translation gives CASSYRGQNTEAFF.

V and J are TRBV27 and TRBJ1-2, with D unclear. Germline V lookup: CDR1 MNHEY, CDR2 SMNVEV (reference sequence). This CDR3 region has 13 residues. The V gene lost 5 bases and the J gene lost 7 bases, with 14 bases spanning the gap. The DNA of the CDR3 is TGTGCCAGCAGTATGACTCCGATCACTGGCTACACCTTC. Residues: CASSMTPITGYTF.

The chain is built from TRBV5-4 and TRBJ2-1; 15 nucleotides agree with TRBD2. Germline assignment: CDR1 SGHNT and CDR2 YYREEE (reference sequence). V shed 6 bases, J shed 10 bases, and the junction held 23 bases outside the gene matches. The CDR3 spans 20 residues. As DNA, the CDR3 is TGTGCCAGCAACCCCGACTCCGGGACAGGGGGGACTAGCGGGAGGTCGGAGCAGTTCTTC. It encodes CASNPDSGTGGTSGRSEQFF.

The J gene is TRBJ2-1, the V gene TRBV14, with 8 positions matching TRBD2. Germline V lookup: CDR1 SGHDN, CDR2 FVKESK. Losses at the gene ends were 0 bases for V and 5 bases for J; bases not matched to a gene: 9. The CDR3 is 17 amino acids. The CDR3 here is CASSQDMVVGGDNEQFF. CDR3 sequence (DNA): TGTGCCAGCAGCCAAGATATGGTCGTCGGGGGGGACAATGAGCAGTTCTTC.

This clone has just one count. The rearrangement links TRBV7-2 to TRBJ1-1; D might be TRBD1 (5 bases). CDR1 is SGHTA, CDR2 FQGNSA, per germline. V gave up 2 bases and J gave up 7 bases, with 14 bases separating them. There are 14 residues in the CDR3. The CDR3 here is CASSLLGPTGEAFF. The CDR3 bases are TGTGCCAGCAGCTTACTGGGGCCCACAGGTGAAGCTTTCTTT. The variable domain in full, with the rest retrieved from reference TRBV7-2 and TRBJ1-1, is GAGVSQSPSNKVTEKGKDVELRCDPISGHTALYWYRQSLGQGLEFLIYFQGNSAPDKSGLPSDRFSAERTGGSVSTLTIQRTQQEDSAVYLCASSLLGPTGEAFFGQGTRLTVV.

The chain links TRBV27 to TRBJ2-7, with TRBD1 identical over 7 bases. The CDR3 is 13 amino acids. Trimming cost V 2 bases and J 5 bases; bases outside gene matches: 3. The germline V gene has CDR1 MNHEY and CDR2 SMNVEV (reference sequence). The CDR3 spells CASSLQGVNEQYF. For the CDR3, the DNA is TGTGCCAGCAGTTTACAGGGGGTAAACGAGCAGTACTTC.

On this clone: At one of its ends the junction is not consistent with the germline gene, which may arise from a read error. The chain joins TRBV2 to TRBJ1-2; a possible D gene is TRBD1 (5 bases). The germline gives CDR1 SNHLY, CDR2 FYNNEI. This CDR3 has 13 residues. The CDR3, as DNA: TGTACCAGCACCAACACGCGGGACGGTGGCTACACCTTC. Its translation: CTSTNTRDGGYTF.

Notes on this clone: The same CDR3 is also encoded by other DNA sequences in this sample. V gene TRBV19 combines with J gene TRBJ1-5, with D unclear. Germline V CDR1 and CDR2: LNHDA, SQIVND (reference sequence). The CDR3 is made up of 12 amino acids. Trimming removed 6 bases from V and 4 bases from J, with 7 bases in between. Here the CDR3 DNA reads TGTGCCAGTAGAGTCGGAAATCAGCCCCAGCATTTT. Translating gives CASRVGNQPQHF.

The chain combines TRBV5-1 with TRBJ1-4, with D possibly being TRBD1 (6 bases). V shed 5 bases and J shed 7 bases, with 18 bases lying between them. This CDR3 contains 15 residues. CDR1 is SGHRS, CDR2 YFSETQ, per germline. CDR3 sequence: CASSDPGGATEKLFF. The CDR3 nucleotides read TGCGCCAGCAGTGACCCCGGGGGGGCTACTGAAAAACTGTTTTTT.

The chain recombines TRBV19 with TRBJ1-5; D not resolved. Looked up from germline, CDR1 is LNHDA and CDR2 is SQIVND (reference sequence). V dropped 0 bases and J dropped 0 bases, with 9 bases sitting between them. CDR3 length equals 16 residues. CDR3 in DNA: TGTGCCAGTAGTATAGAGGCAGCCTATAGCAATCAGCCCCAGCATTTT. Translating it yields CASSIEAAYSNQPQHF.

This chain uses TRBV11-2 with TRBJ2-7; D is unclear. The germline V and J ends were trimmed by 6 bases and 6 bases, with 12 bases remaining between them. Germline V gives CDR1 SGHAT, CDR2 FQNNGV. The CDR3 has 12 residues. CDR3 DNA: TGTGCCAGCAGTCGCCCGGAACCCGAGCAGTACTTC. It specifies CASSRPEPEQYF.

The chain has TRBV5-6 and TRBJ2-3, with 13 positions matching TRBD2. Germline V gene data show CDR1 as SGHDT and CDR2 as YYEEEE. CDR3 length equals 16 residues. Germline trimming cut 4 bases from V and 1 base from J; bases unmatched to any gene: 3. The CDR3 DNA reads TGTGCCAGCAGCCGGACTAGCGGGAGTGGCACAGATACGCAGTATTTT. This codes for CASSRTSGSGTDTQYF.

The J gene is TRBJ2-1, the V gene TRBV29-1; TRBD2 agrees at 9 bases. In germline, CDR1 is SQVTM, CDR2 ANQGSEA. This CDR3 has 13 amino acids. J was trimmed by 8 bases and V by 5 bases; bases with no gene match: 7. The CDR3 sequence: CSVRDSGSHEQFF. The CDR3 nucleotides read TGCAGCGTTAGGGATAGCGGGAGCCATGAGCAGTTCTTC.

This rearrangement joins TRBV9 to TRBJ2-1; D unclear. The CDR3 length is 12 residues. Per germline, CDR1 SGDLS and CDR2 YYNGEE. V lost 3 bases and J lost 12, with 13 bases in between. The CDR3 coding sequence is TGTGCCAGCAGCGCTCCCTCTTTCGGGCAGTTCTTC. Its translation is CASSAPSFGQFF.

The chain joins TRBV7-2 to TRBJ1-4; D might be TRBD1 (6 bases). Trimming stripped 4 bases from V and 3 bases from J, with 12 bases between. This CDR3 spans 15 amino acids. Germline V gives CDR1 SGHTA, CDR2 FQGNSA. CDR3 sequence (DNA): TGTGCCAGCAGCTCTTCCGGGACACCTAATGAAAAACTGTTTTTT. It yields the protein CASSSSGTPNEKLFF.

V is TRBV7-9 and J is TRBJ2-7; D gene ambiguous. This CDR3 has 14 residues. The V and J ends lost 1 base and 6 bases respectively, with 13 bases between them. Looked up from germline, CDR1 is SEHNR and CDR2 is FQNEAQ (reference sequence). CDR3 residues: CASSLEGVGTEQYF. The DNA for the CDR3 is TGTGCCAGCAGCTTAGAAGGAGTAGGAACCGAGCAGTACTTC.

V and J are TRBV5-1 and TRBJ2-7; TRBD1 matches at 7 bases. This CDR3 region has 14 residues. Germline trimming cut 2 bases from V and 2 bases from J; bases unmatched to any gene: 4. CDR1 SGHRS and CDR2 YFSETQ come from the germline V gene. The CDR3 loop is CASSLTGAPYEQYF. CDR3 DNA: TGCGCCAGCAGCTTAACAGGGGCCCCCTACGAGCAGTACTTC.

This chain links TRBV6-1 with TRBJ2-2; D remains ambiguous. CDR3 length equals 15 residues. V was shortened by 2 bases and J by 2 bases, with 9 bases between the two germline ends. Germline-derived CDR1 and CDR2 are MNHNS and SASEGT. The CDR3 here is CASSEMILNTGELFF. The CDR3 DNA follows: TGTGCCAGCAGTGAAATGATACTAAACACCGGGGAGCTGTTTTTT.

This sequence joins TRBV7-7 and TRBJ2-3; D unclear. CDR3 length equals 13 residues. Per the germline V gene, CDR1 is SSHAT and CDR2 is FNYEAQ (reference sequence). V lost 3 bases to trimming and J lost 8 bases, with 12 bases between them. The CDR3 sequence is CASSFLTEVTQYF. The CDR3 DNA reads as TGTGCCAGCAGCTTTTTAACCGAGGTTACGCAGTATTTT.

This clone was observed at least ten times. The chain uses TRBV5-4 and TRBJ1-1, with TRBD1 as a possible D gene (5 bases). The V end lost 0 bases, the J end lost 4 bases, and 13 bases lay between the germline ends. CDR1 and CDR2 from the germline V gene are SGHNT and YYREEE (reference sequence). This CDR3 has 15 amino acids. The CDR3 DNA follows: TGTGCCAGCAGCTTGGATAGGGGATCGGGCACTGAAGCTTTCTTT. It is translated as CASSLDRGSGTEAFF.

This chain joins TRBV28 and TRBJ1-5; the D gene is possibly TRBD1 (5 bases). The germline CDR1 and CDR2 sequences are MDHEN and SYDVKM. Trimming removed 2 bases at V and 7 bases at J, with 12 bases between. CDR3 length equals 14 residues. The CDR3 is CASSLSQRGQPQHF. In DNA, the CDR3 is TGTGCCAGCAGTTTAAGTCAACGGGGGCAGCCCCAGCATTTT.

The rearrangement links TRBV5-1 to TRBJ2-1, with D possibly being TRBD1 or TRBD2 (5 bases each). V was trimmed by 0 bases and J by 0 bases, leaving 13 bases between them. The germline V gene encodes CDR1 SGHRS and CDR2 YFSETQ. The CDR3 is 17 residues long. For the CDR3, the DNA is TGCGCCAGCAGCTTGGTTTGGGACGCACGCTCCTACAATGAGCAGTTCTTC. Translated, it gives CASSLVWDARSYNEQFF.

The DNA for the CDR3 is TGTGCCAGCGCTAGCGGAAGCGGAGCAGATACGCAGTATTTT. Protein sequence: CASASGSGADTQYF. The J gene is TRBJ2-3, the V gene TRBV2, with 7 bases matching TRBD2. V shed 8 bases and J 4 bases; nucleotides not matched to a gene: 9. Germline V gene data show CDR1 as SNHLY and CDR2 as FYNNEI. The CDR3 sequence is 14 residues long.